These 13 T cell receptor beta chains were sequenced from one sample in a study of blood T cells in healthy people across ages (dated by TCRdb to the mid-2010s). Receptor amplification or capture employed 5' RACE. Sequencing was carried out with an Illumina HiSeq 2500. The second PCR ran for about 6 to 12 cycles and used a J-beta primer mix along with a sample-barcoded 5' primer. Clones were called with MiXCR by TCRdb after fastp trimmed the public reads at Q25, and only in-frame beta chains were retained. Each entry merges the rows of one CDR3 protein and shows their most common DNA and genes. For this sample there are around 970,000 distinct CDR3 sequences; 51% appear just once. The ten largest make up over 20% of the sample. The source material was blood. All receptors come from a woman aged 60-75 years in good health.

The chain employs TRBV5-1 and TRBJ2-1, with D maybe TRBD1 (5 bases). From germline, CDR1 is SGHRS and CDR2 YFSETQ. The ends were cut back, 2 bases at V and 4 bases at J, with 19 bases in the middle. This CDR3 has 17 residues. In DNA, the CDR3 is TGCGCCAGCAGCTTTCTGACGGACACGGTTACATACAATGAGCAGTTCTTC. Translating gives CASSFLTDTVTYNEQFF.

The chain combines TRBV2 with TRBJ1-4, with D possibly TRBD1 on 5 matching bases. V was clipped by 8 bases and J by 0 bases, with 16 bases between them. The CDR3 length is 16 residues. In germline, CDR1 is SNHLY, CDR2 FYNNEI. The CDR3 here is CASWGVGDSTNEKLFF. In DNA, the CDR3 is TGTGCCAGCTGGGGCGTTGGAGATTCAACTAATGAAAAACTGTTTTTT.

The chain employs TRBV27 and TRBJ1-2; TRBD1 matches at 7 bases. In germline, CDR1 is MNHEY, CDR2 SMNVEV (reference sequence). The V segment lost 6 bases and the J segment 7 bases; nucleotides outside the gene matches: 5. The CDR3 extends over 12 amino acids. The CDR3 loop reads CASSKRGLGYTF. The CDR3 coding sequence is TGTGCCAGCAGCAAAAGGGGGCTTGGCTACACCTTC.

This clonotype was counted only a few times. This chain connects TRBV5-1 to TRBJ2-7; TRBD1 matches at 7 bases. J gave up 3 bases and V 2 bases, and 8 bases lay outside the gene matches. The CDR3 is 15 residues long. Germline V gene data show CDR1 as SGHRS and CDR2 as YFSETQ. The CDR3, as DNA: TGCGCCAGCAGCTTACAGGGGCAACACCGCTACGAGCAGTACTTC. Translating gives CASSLQGQHRYEQYF.

This chain links TRBV29-1 with TRBJ2-2; no clear D gene. The CDR3 runs 17 residues. Germline CDR1 and CDR2: SQVTM and ANQGSEA. The V end was cut by 6 bases, the J end by 0 bases, with 20 bases between. This chain's CDR3 is CSVVVGGILSNTGELFF. CDR3 DNA sequence: TGCAGCGTGGTGGTCGGCGGAATTCTCTCGAACACCGGGGAGCTGTTTTTT.

The chain joins TRBV28 to TRBJ2-3, with TRBD2 as a possible D gene (6 bases). This CDR3 is 15 amino acids long. Germline CDR1 reads MDHEN; CDR2 reads SYDVKM. Trimming pared 7 bases from V and 4 bases from J, leaving 18 bases between. The CDR3 DNA sequence: TGTGCCAGCACCCTTTACCGGGGGAGATCAGATACGCAGTATTTT. It encodes CASTLYRGRSDTQYF. Drawing the rest from reference TRBV28 and TRBJ2-3, the complete variable domain is DVKVTQSSRYLVKRTGEKVFLECVQDMDHENMFWYRQDPGLGLRLIYFSYDVKMKEKGDIPEGYSVSREKKERFSLILESASTNQTSMYLCASTLYRGRSDTQYFGPGTRLTVL.

This clonotype has a handful of counts. The rearrangement joins TRBV4-3 to TRBJ2-4, with D uncertain. Trimming stripped 1 base from V and 3 bases from J, with 13 bases between. CDR3 length: 16 residues. Germline loops: CDR1 LGHNA, CDR2 YSLEER. The CDR3, as DNA: TGCGCCAGCAGCCAAGTCGTTCCGAAGGGCAAAAACATTCAGTACTTC. Amino acids: CASSQVVPKGKNIQYF.

CDR3 region: CASNKEGHTSGRYEQYF. The DNA of the CDR3 is TGTGCCAGCAACAAAGAGGGGCACACTAGCGGGCGCTACGAGCAGTACTTC. The chain joins TRBV9 to TRBJ2-4; 9 positions agree with TRBD2. The assigned J gene may be wrong: the sequence end matches TRBJ2-7 better. The CDR3 has 17 amino acids. Germline V lookup: CDR1 SGDLS, CDR2 YYNGEE.

The chain joins TRBV20-1 to TRBJ2-7; D remains ambiguous. Deletions cut 5 bases from V and 0 bases from J, with 14 bases between. From germline, CDR1 is DFQATT and CDR2 SNEGSKA (reference sequence). The CDR3 is made up of 14 amino acids. The CDR3 reads CSAEFRTVSYEQYF. In DNA, the CDR3 is TGCAGTGCTGAATTTAGGACGGTCTCCTACGAGCAGTACTTC.

This clonotype has just a few counts. The chain is built from TRBV2 and TRBJ2-5, with 8 bases fitting TRBD2. Germline lookup yields CDR1 SNHLY and CDR2 FYNNEI. After removal of 7 bases from V and 5 bases from J, the junction contained 9 bases not matched to a gene. The length of the CDR3 is 14 residues. CDR3 residues: CASTRRLASETQYF. The CDR3 nucleotides are TGTGCCAGCACGAGGAGACTAGCGTCGGAGACCCAGTACTTC.

CDR3 coding DNA: TGTGCCAGCAGTTACTCGGGCGCGCGGGGCGAGCAGTACTTC. Translating gives CASSYSGARGEQYF. The V call is TRBV6-5, the J call TRBJ2-4, with a tentative D call TRBD2 (6 bases). The J call may not be correct, given that the DNA end is closer to TRBJ2-7. From germline, CDR1 is MNHEY and CDR2 SVGAGI. This CDR3 has 14 residues.

V gene TRBV24-1 combines with J gene TRBJ2-4; a weak D match, TRBD1 (7 bases). The V gene lost 4 bases and the J gene lost 8 bases, with 14 bases spanning the gap. The CDR3 contains 14 residues. Germline CDR1 is KGHDR and CDR2 is SFDVKD. For the CDR3, the DNA is TGTGCCACCAGTGACCGGACAGGAGGGGACATTCAGTACTTC. Protein sequence: CATSDRTGGDIQYF.

This clonotype was observed a few times. The rearrangement links TRBV14 to TRBJ2-2, with a possible D match to TRBD1 (5 bases). CDR3 length: 15 amino acids. Deletions cut 1 base from V and 3 bases from J, with 9 bases between. Germline assignment: CDR1 SGHDN and CDR2 FVKESK. CDR3 in amino acids: CASSQAGLYTGELFF. As DNA, the CDR3 is TGTGCCAGCAGCCAAGCAGGGCTCTACACCGGGGAGCTGTTTTTT. Variable domain in full (rest from reference TRBV14 and TRBJ2-2): EAGVTQFPSHSVIEKGQTVTLRCDPISGHDNLYWYRRVMGKEIKFLLHFVKESKQDESGMPNNRFLAERTGGTYSTLKVQPAELEDSGVYFCASSQAGLYTGELFFGEGSRLTVL.